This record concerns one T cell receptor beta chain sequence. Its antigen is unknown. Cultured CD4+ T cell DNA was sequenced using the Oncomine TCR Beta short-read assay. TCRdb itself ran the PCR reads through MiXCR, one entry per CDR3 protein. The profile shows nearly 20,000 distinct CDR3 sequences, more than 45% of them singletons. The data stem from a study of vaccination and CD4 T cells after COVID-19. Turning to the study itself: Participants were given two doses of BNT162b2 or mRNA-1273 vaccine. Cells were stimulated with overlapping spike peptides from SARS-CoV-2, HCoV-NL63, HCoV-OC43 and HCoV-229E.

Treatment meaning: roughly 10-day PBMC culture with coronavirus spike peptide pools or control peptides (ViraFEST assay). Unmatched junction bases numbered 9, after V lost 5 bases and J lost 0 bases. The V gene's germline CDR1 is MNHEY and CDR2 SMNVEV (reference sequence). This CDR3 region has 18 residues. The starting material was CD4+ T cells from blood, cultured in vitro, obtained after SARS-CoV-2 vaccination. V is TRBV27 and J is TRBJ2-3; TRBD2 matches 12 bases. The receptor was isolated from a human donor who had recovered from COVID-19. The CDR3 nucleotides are TGTGCCAGCAGTCTCCGGACTAGCGGGGCGCCAAGCACAGATACGCAGTATTTT. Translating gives CASSLRTSGAPSTDTQYF.